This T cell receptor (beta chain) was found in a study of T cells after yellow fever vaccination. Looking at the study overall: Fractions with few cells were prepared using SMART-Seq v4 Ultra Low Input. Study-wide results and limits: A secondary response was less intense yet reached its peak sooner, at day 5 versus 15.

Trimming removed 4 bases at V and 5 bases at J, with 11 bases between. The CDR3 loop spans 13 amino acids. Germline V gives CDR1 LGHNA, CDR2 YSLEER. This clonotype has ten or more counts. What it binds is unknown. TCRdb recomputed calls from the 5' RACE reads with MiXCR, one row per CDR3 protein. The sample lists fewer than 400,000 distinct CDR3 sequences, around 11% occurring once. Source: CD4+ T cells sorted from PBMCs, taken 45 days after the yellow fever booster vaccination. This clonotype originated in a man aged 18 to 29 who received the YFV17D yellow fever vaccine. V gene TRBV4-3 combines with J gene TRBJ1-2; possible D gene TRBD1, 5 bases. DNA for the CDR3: TGCGCCAGCAGCCCCGGGGCGGGTTATGGCTACACCTTC. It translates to CASSPGAGYGYTF.